This T cell receptor (beta chain) was identified during a study of T cell responses to AZD1222 COVID-19 vaccine. Study results and caveats: Donors were chiefly white British, with a greater number of females, and clonal diversity was perhaps underestimated. Baseline seropositivity occurred in only a handful of AZD1222 recipients. Spike-specific TCR depth and breadth grew after two AZD1222 doses. It was only after the peak T cell response that any repertoires were sampled.

Points on this clone: The antigen remains undetermined.

CDR1 and CDR2 (germline): GTSNPN, SVGIG (reference sequence). The V and J ends lost 4 bases and 4 bases respectively, with 16 bases between them. This CDR3 comprises 14 residues. Some clones are missing from TCRdb's copy, which holds only in-frame ones; the method was immunoSEQ multiplex PCR. The sample includes 100,000 to 150,000 clones, over 85% of them seen just once. The material sequenced was peripheral blood, taken 28 days after the second AZD1222 dose. This TCR was sampled from an adult who received the AZD1222 COVID-19 vaccine. This rearrangement joins TRBV30 to TRBJ1-2, with D hard to call. CDR3: CAWKGPADSYGYTF. The CDR3 DNA is TGTGCCTGGAAAGGTCCTGCGGATAGCTATGGCTACACCTTC. The full variable domain, rest sourced from reference TRBV30 and TRBJ1-2, is SQTIHQWPATLVQPVGSPLSLECTVEGTSNPNLYWYRQAAGRGLQLLFYSVGIGQISSEVPQNLSASRPQDRQFILSSKKLLLSDSGFYLCAWKGPADSYGYTFGSGTRLTVV.